Shown below are 29 T cell receptor beta chains from a single sample sequenced in a study of cytomegalovirus exposure and HLA in healthy donors. The PCR ran on 60 Vbeta and 13 Jbeta primers. Data came from immunoSEQ multiplex PCR; TCRdb stores just in-frame clones and leaves some out. Its clone listing holds 29,000 or so clones. The sequenced sample was PBMCs. These receptors came from a man younger than 40 in good health and CMV-seronegative.

The J gene is TRBJ1-3, the V gene TRBV9, with D perhaps TRBD1 (6 bases). Trimming removed 3 bases at V and 0 bases at J, with 10 bases between. The CDR3 runs 15 residues. Germline lookup yields CDR1 SGDLS and CDR2 YYNGEE. CDR3 nucleotide sequence: TGTGCCAGCAGCGCTTCGGGACACTCTGGAAACACCATATATTTT. Amino acid sequence: CASSASGHSGNTIYF.

The chain uses TRBV28 and TRBJ1-5; tentatively, D is TRBD1 (6 bases). V lost 7 bases and J lost 8, with 12 bases in between. Germline V gene sequence: CDR1 MDHEN, CDR2 SYDVKM. The CDR3 has 12 amino acids. The CDR3 DNA follows: TGTGCCAGCATCGGACCAGGGGAGCCCCAGCATTTT. Translating gives CASIGPGEPQHF. The full variable domain, with the rest looked up from reference TRBV28 and TRBJ1-5, is DVKVTQSSRYLVKRTGEKVFLECVQDMDHENMFWYRQDPGLGLRLIYFSYDVKMKEKGDIPEGYSVSREKKERFSLILESASTNQTSMYLCASIGPGEPQHFGDGTRLSIL.

The V gene is TRBV5-1, the J gene TRBJ2-7, with 11 bases matching TRBD2. The CDR3 contains 16 residues. Germline trimming cut 2 bases from V and 5 bases from J; bases unmatched to any gene: 9. Germline V gene lookup returns CDR1 SGHRS and CDR2 YFSETQ. The CDR3 here is CASSFISSGRRNEQYF. In nucleotides, the CDR3 is TGCGCCAGCAGCTTTATCTCTAGCGGGAGGAGGAACGAGCAGTACTTC.

The chain employs TRBV6-1 and TRBJ2-5; 9 bases are shared with TRBD2. Per the germline V gene, CDR1 is MNHNS and CDR2 is SASEGT. The CDR3 has 15 residues. The V and J ends lost 3 bases and 5 bases, in that order; junction bases with no gene match: 7. CDR3: CASSDSAGGSETQYF. As DNA, the CDR3 is TGTGCCAGCAGTGATTCGGCGGGAGGGAGTGAGACCCAGTACTTC.

The V and J genes are TRBV15 and TRBJ2-3, with 7 positions matching TRBD2. This CDR3 has 14 residues. V dropped 7 bases and J dropped 3; count of bases not matched to a gene: 7. From germline, CDR1 is LNHNV and CDR2 YYDKDF (reference sequence). The CDR3 DNA reads as TGTGCCACCACGTTGTACGGGGGGACAGATACGCAGTATTTT. As protein: CATTLYGGTDTQYF. Drawing the rest from reference TRBV15 and TRBJ2-3, the complete variable domain is DAMVIQNPRYQVTQFGKPVTLSCSQTLNHNVMYWYQQKSSQAPKLLFHYYDKDFNNEADTPDNFQSRRPNTSFCFLDIRSPGLGDTAMYLCATTLYGGTDTQYFGPGTRLTVL.

The V gene is TRBV7-2, the J gene TRBJ1-5, with unresolved D. The CDR3 runs 15 residues. Germline CDR1 SGHTA, CDR2 FQGNSA. Trimming shortened V by 1 base and J by 0 bases, and 7 bases separated the two germline ends. The chain's CDR3 is CASSLERYSNQPQHF. The CDR3 DNA reads TGTGCCAGCAGCTTAGAGCGATATAGCAATCAGCCCCAGCATTTT.

CDR3 region: CASAQGSLAEAFF. The CDR3 nucleotides are TGCGCCAGCGCACAGGGCTCCCTGGCTGAAGCTTTCTTT. The gene calls are TRBV5-1 and TRBJ1-1, with D possibly TRBD1 on 6 matching bases. Between the trimmed V and J ends, which lost 7 bases and 6 bases, there was a span of 16 bases. This CDR3 has 13 residues. Germline values: CDR1 SGHRS, CDR2 YFSETQ.

The J gene is TRBJ2-7, the V gene TRBV19; D may be TRBD1 (7 bases). Looked up from germline, CDR1 is LNHDA and CDR2 is SQIVND (reference sequence). This CDR3 is built from 16 residues. The ends were cut back, 5 bases at V and 0 bases at J, with 17 bases in the middle. The chain's CDR3 is CASSPGGGRSSYEQYF. Written as DNA, the CDR3 is TGTGCCAGTAGTCCTGGAGGGGGCAGGAGCTCCTACGAGCAGTACTTC.

The chain combines TRBV18 with TRBJ2-2; D is possibly TRBD2 (5 bases). Germline V gene sequence: CDR1 KGHSH, CDR2 LQKENI. V was shortened by 8 bases and J by 5 bases, with 12 bases between the two germline ends. CDR3 length equals 13 residues. The CDR3 spells CASTLRDTGELFF. The CDR3, as DNA: TGTGCCAGCACCCTACGGGATACCGGGGAGCTGTTTTTT.

The chain has TRBV6-5 and TRBJ1-1, with a tentative D call TRBD1 (6 bases). Germline V gives CDR1 MNHEY, CDR2 SVGAGI. This CDR3 spans 14 amino acids. V was pared by 6 bases and J by 8 bases, with 19 bases between. The CDR3 region is CASSLETTGWEAFF. The CDR3 DNA reads TGTGCCAGCAGCCTAGAAACTACAGGGTGGGAAGCTTTCTTT.

The chain uses TRBV13 and TRBJ1-1, with D tentatively TRBD1 (6 bases). The V end lost 5 bases, the J end lost 5 bases, and 12 bases lay between the germline ends. Germline lookup yields CDR1 PRHDT and CDR2 FYEKMQ (reference sequence). CDR3 length equals 13 residues. CDR3 region: CASSTHRETEAFF. CDR3 nucleotides: TGTGCCAGCAGCACCCACAGGGAAACTGAAGCTTTCTTT.

The chain recombines TRBV5-1 with TRBJ2-7; 9 positions match TRBD1. The CDR3 has 16 residues. Germline CDR1 is SGHRS and CDR2 is YFSETQ. V lost 4 bases to trimming and J lost 9 bases; unmatched junction nucleotides: 17. As DNA, the CDR3 is TGCGCCAGCAGCGCCAAATTTCCGGGACAGGGCCTAAGGCAGTACTTC. Residues: CASSAKFPGQGLRQYF.

The rearrangement links TRBV6-5 to TRBJ2-5; 7 positions match TRBD2. J lost 4 bases, V lost 4 bases, and 3 bases had no gene match. The germline gives CDR1 MNHEY, CDR2 SVGAGI. This CDR3 is 13 amino acids long. As DNA, the CDR3 is TGTGCCAGCAGTTTCCGACTAGCAGAGACCCAGTACTTC. Its protein product is CASSFRLAETQYF.

V is TRBV7-9 and J is TRBJ2-2; D might be TRBD2 (5 bases). There are 15 residues in the CDR3. In germline, CDR1 is SEHNR, CDR2 FQNEAQ (reference sequence). Trimming shortened V by 4 bases and J by 0 bases, and 9 bases separated the two germline ends. In DNA form, the CDR3 reads TGTGCCAGCAGCTCACGAGGGACGAACACCGGGGAGCTGTTTTTT. Protein product: CASSSRGTNTGELFF.

The V and J genes are TRBV7-2 and TRBJ2-1; the match to TRBD1 covers 11 bases. Germline V CDR1 and CDR2: SGHTA, FQGNSA. The junction had 5 bases not matched to a gene; V was cut back by 3 bases and J by 7 bases. The CDR3 has 15 amino acids. The DNA of the CDR3 is TGTGCCAGCAGCTTGGGGACAGGGGGGCCTAATGAGCAGTTCTTC. Translated: CASSLGTGGPNEQFF.

The J gene is TRBJ2-7, the V gene TRBV5-1; D not resolved. Germline V gene lookup returns CDR1 SGHRS and CDR2 YFSETQ. Trimming left V 1 base short and J 6 bases short, with 11 bases between. The CDR3 loop spans 13 amino acids. The CDR3 reads CASSLTESVEQYF. The CDR3 DNA sequence: TGCGCCAGCAGCTTGACCGAGTCCGTCGAGCAGTACTTC.

The DNA of the CDR3 is TGTGCCAGCTCCGAGTGGACAGGGGGGGAAAAACTGTTTTTT. This codes for CASSEWTGGEKLFF. This rearrangement joins TRBV18 to TRBJ1-4; 10 bases are shared with TRBD1. Germline CDR1 and CDR2: KGHSH and LQKENI. V dropped 6 bases and J dropped 8; count of bases not matched to a gene: 6. The CDR3 loop spans 14 amino acids.

The V gene is TRBV27, the J gene TRBJ2-1; no firm D call. The CDR3 is 13 amino acids. Germline V gene sequence: CDR1 MNHEY, CDR2 SMNVEV (reference sequence). V lost 6 bases and J lost 4, with 10 bases in between. In nucleotides, the CDR3 is TGTGCCAGCAGCTCAGGCGCATACAATGAGCAGTTCTTC. This translates into CASSSGAYNEQFF.

The V call is TRBV5-6, the J call TRBJ1-2; 10 bases agree with TRBD1. Trimming at V came to 5 bases and at J to 8 bases, leaving 3 bases not matched to a gene. The CDR3 length is 12 residues. The germline gives CDR1 SGHDT, CDR2 YYEEEE. The CDR3 loop reads CASRVGQGGYTF. CDR3 sequence (DNA): TGTGCCAGCAGGGTGGGACAGGGGGGCTACACCTTC.

The V gene is TRBV29-1, the J gene TRBJ1-1; no clear D gene. Germline values: CDR1 SQVTM, CDR2 ANQGSEA. The CDR3 has 11 residues. The ends were cut back, 4 bases at V and 10 bases at J, with 13 bases in the middle. CDR3 DNA: TGCAGCGTTGCTCGGAACCCAGGAGCTTTCTTT. Translating gives CSVARNPGAFF.

Concerning this clone: At the DNA level, this CDR3 is encoded by other sequences in the same sample as well. This chain uses TRBV20-1 with TRBJ2-7; unclear D gene. The V and J ends lost 2 bases and 1 base respectively, with 3 bases between them. This CDR3 has 11 residues. Per the germline V gene, CDR1 is DFQATT and CDR2 is SNEGSKA (reference sequence). The CDR3 loop is CSARLSYEQYF. The CDR3 nucleotides are TGCAGTGCTAGACTTTCCTACGAGCAGTACTTC.

V gene TRBV27 combines with J gene TRBJ1-5; 12 bases agree with TRBD1. V shed 5 bases, J shed 0 bases, and the junction held 17 bases outside the gene matches. The CDR3 extends over 21 amino acids. Per germline, CDR1 MNHEY and CDR2 SMNVEV (reference sequence). DNA for the CDR3: TGTGCCAGCAGTCACCCTAGAGACCGGGACAGGGGGCTTACTAGCAATCAGCCCCAGCATTTT. Protein sequence: CASSHPRDRDRGLTSNQPQHF.

The CDR3 here is CASSTRGPETQYF. CDR3 DNA: TGTGCCAGCAGCACCAGGGGGCCTGAGACCCAGTACTTC. The chain carries TRBV7-9 and TRBJ2-5; 8 bases agree with TRBD1. This CDR3 region has 13 residues. Germline V lookup: CDR1 SEHNR, CDR2 FQNEAQ (reference sequence). Trimming cost V 5 bases and J 5 bases; bases outside gene matches: 4.

As DNA, the CDR3 is TGTGCCAGCAGCTTAGTGGCCTCTCCCGAGGTTGAGCAGTTCTTC. Amino acids: CASSLVASPEVEQFF. The chain carries TRBV7-2 and TRBJ2-1; D is unclear. V dropped 1 base and J dropped 9 bases, with 16 bases sitting between them. This CDR3 spans 15 amino acids. Germline CDR1 SGHTA, CDR2 FQGNSA.

The chain carries TRBV4-3 and TRBJ1-6; TRBD1 agrees at 9 bases. CDR3 length equals 17 residues. V trimming: 0 bases; J trimming: 7 bases; junction bases outside the gene matches: 7. CDR1 and CDR2 from the germline V gene are LGHNA and YSLEER. In nucleotides, the CDR3 is TGCGCCAGCAGCCAAGATCAAGACAGGGGGTGGAATTCACCCCTCCACTTT. As protein: CASSQDQDRGWNSPLHF.

The chain's CDR3 is CAWSVGQPNEKLFF. The CDR3 bases are TGTGCCTGGAGTGTAGGACAGCCGAATGAAAAACTGTTTTTT. The genes are TRBV30 and TRBJ1-4, with a possible D match to TRBD1 (6 bases). Between the trimmed V and J ends, which lost 0 bases and 5 bases, there was a span of 10 bases. Germline CDR1 and CDR2: GTSNPN and SVGIG (reference sequence). This CDR3 spans 14 amino acids. The variable domain in full, completed from reference TRBV30 and TRBJ1-4, reads SQTIHQWPATLVQPVGSPLSLECTVEGTSNPNLYWYRQAAGRGLQLLFYSVGIGQISSEVPQNLSASRPQDRQFILSSKKLLLSDSGFYLCAWSVGQPNEKLFFGSGTQLSVL.

The V and J genes are TRBV28 and TRBJ2-7; D uncertain. Germline values: CDR1 MDHEN, CDR2 SYDVKM. The CDR3 totals 14 residues. Deletions cut 6 bases from V and 2 bases from J, with 14 bases between. The CDR3 bases are TGTGCCAGCAGCCGCCCCCCGGGTCCCTACGAGCAGTACTTC. This sequence encodes CASSRPPGPYEQYF.

This chain links TRBV19 with TRBJ1-1; unclear D gene. Germline CDR1 and CDR2: LNHDA and SQIVND (reference sequence). Trimming took 3 bases from V and 2 from J, leaving 7 bases between them. The CDR3 runs to 13 residues. CDR3 sequence reads: CASSIRTNTEAFF. In DNA, the CDR3 is TGTGCCAGTAGTATCCGGACTAACACTGAAGCTTTCTTT.

The chain links TRBV2 to TRBJ2-4, with 7 bases aligning to TRBD2. Trimming at V came to 4 bases and at J to 0 bases, leaving 6 bases not matched to a gene. CDR3 length: 16 residues. Germline assignment: CDR1 SNHLY and CDR2 FYNNEI. CDR3 nucleotides: TGTGCCAGCAGTGTGCTAGCGGTGCTAGCCAAAAACATTCAGTACTTC. Protein: CASSVLAVLAKNIQYF.